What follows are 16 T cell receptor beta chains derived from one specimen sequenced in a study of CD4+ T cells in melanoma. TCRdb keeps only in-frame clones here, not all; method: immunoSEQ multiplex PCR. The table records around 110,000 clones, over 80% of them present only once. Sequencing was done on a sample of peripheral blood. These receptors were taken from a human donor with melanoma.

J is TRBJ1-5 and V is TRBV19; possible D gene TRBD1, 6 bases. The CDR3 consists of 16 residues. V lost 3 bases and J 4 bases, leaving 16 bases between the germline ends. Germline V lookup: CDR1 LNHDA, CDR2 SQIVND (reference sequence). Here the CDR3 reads CASSIYGAGVNQPQHF. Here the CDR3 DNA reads TGTGCCAGTAGTATCTATGGGGCAGGGGTGAATCAGCCCCAGCATTTT. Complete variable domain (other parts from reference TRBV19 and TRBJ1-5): DGGITQSPKYLFRKEGQNVTLSCEQNLNHDAMYWYRQDPGQGLRLIYYSQIVNDFQKGDIAEGYSVSREKKESFPLTVTSAQKNPTAFYLCASSIYGAGVNQPQHFGDGTRLSIL.

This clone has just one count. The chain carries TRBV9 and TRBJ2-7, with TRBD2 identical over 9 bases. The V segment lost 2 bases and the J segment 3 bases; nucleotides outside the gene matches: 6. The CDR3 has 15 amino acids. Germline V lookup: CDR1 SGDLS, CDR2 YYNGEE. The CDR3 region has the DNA TGTGCCAGCAGCGTCGGGACTAGCCTTCTCTACGAGCAGTACTTC. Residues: CASSVGTSLLYEQYF.

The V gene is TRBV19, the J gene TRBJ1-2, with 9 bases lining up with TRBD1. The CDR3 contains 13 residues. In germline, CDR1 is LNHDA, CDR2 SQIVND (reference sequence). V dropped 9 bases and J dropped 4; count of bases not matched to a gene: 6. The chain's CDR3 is CASGDREGYGYTF. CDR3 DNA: TGTGCCAGCGGGGACAGGGAGGGCTATGGCTACACCTTC.

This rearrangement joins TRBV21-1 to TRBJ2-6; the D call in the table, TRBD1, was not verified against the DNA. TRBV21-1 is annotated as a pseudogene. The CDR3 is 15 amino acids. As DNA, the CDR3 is TGTGCCAGCAGCAAGCCGGGACAGGGGGCCAACGTCCTGACTTTC. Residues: CASSKPGQGANVLTF.

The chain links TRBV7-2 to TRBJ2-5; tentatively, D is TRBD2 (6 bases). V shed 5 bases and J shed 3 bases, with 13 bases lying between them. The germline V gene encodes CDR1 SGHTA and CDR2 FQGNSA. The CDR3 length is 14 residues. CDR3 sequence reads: CASSQSWGEETQYF. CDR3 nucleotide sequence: TGTGCCAGCAGCCAAAGTTGGGGGGAAGAGACCCAGTACTTC.

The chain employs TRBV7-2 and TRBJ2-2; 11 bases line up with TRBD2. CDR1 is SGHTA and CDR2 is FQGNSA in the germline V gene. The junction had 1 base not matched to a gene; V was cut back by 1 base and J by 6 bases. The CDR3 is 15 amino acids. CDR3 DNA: TGTGCCAGCAGCTTAGTTAGCGGGAGGGCCGGGGAGCTGTTTTTT. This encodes CASSLVSGRAGELFF.

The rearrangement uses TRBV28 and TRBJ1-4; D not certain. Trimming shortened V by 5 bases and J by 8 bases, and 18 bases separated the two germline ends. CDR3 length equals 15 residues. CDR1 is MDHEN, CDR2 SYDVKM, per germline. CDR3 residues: CASSPYTREGEKLFF. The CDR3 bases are TGTGCCAGCAGTCCCTACACCCGAGAGGGAGAAAAACTGTTTTTT.

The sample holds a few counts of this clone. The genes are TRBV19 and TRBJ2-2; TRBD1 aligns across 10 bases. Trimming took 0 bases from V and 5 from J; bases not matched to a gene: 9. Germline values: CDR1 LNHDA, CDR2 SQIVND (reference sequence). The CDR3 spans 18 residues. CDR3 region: CASSIDPPGTGDTGELFF. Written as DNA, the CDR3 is TGTGCCAGTAGTATAGACCCCCCCGGGACAGGGGATACCGGGGAGCTGTTTTTT.

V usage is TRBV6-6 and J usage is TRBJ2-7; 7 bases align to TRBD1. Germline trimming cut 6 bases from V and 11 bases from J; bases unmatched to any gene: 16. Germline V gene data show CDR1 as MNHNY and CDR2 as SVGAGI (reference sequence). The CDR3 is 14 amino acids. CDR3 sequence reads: CASSPDRVSRMEYF. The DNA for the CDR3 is TGTGCCAGCAGCCCCGACAGGGTCAGCAGGATGGAGTACTTC.

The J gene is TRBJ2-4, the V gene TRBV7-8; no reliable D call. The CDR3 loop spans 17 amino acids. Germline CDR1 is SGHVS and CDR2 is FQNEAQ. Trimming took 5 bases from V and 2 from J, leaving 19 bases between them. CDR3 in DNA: TGTGCCAGCAGCCTACCCGGACGAGCAATTACCAAAAACATTCAGTACTTC. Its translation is CASSLPGRAITKNIQYF.

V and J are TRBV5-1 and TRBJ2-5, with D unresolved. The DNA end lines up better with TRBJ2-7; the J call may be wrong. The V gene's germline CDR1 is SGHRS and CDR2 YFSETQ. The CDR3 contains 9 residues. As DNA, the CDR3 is TGCTTACGCAACTACGAGCAGTACTTC. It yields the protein CLRNYEQYF.

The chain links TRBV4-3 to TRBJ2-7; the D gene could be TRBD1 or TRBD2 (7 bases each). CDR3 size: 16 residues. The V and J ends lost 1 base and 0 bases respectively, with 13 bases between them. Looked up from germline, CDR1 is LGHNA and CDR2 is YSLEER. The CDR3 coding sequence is TGCGCCAGCAGCCAAGGGGCAGGGGGGGACTCCTACGAGCAGTACTTC. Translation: CASSQGAGGDSYEQYF.

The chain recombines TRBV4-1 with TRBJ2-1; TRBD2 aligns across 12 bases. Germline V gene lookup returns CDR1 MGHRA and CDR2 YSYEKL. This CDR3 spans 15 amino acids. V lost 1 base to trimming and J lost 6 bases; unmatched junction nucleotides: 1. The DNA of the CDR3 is TGCGCCAGCAGCCAAGGACTAGCGGGGGCCAATGAGCAGTTCTTC. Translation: CASSQGLAGANEQFF.

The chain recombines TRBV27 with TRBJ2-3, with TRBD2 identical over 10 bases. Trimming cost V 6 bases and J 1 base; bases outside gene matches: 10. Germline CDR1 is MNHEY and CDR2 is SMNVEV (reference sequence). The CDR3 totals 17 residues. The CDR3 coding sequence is TGTGCCAGCAGACACCCCAGCGGGGGGGCGCGCACAGATACGCAGTATTTT. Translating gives CASRHPSGGARTDTQYF.

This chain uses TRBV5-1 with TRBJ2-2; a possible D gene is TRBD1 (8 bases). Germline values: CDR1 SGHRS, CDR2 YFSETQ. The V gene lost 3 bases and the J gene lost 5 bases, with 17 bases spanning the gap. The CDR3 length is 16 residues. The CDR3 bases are TGCGCCAGCAGCTACCCGACAGGGGAGGGAACCGGGGAGCTGTTTTTT. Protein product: CASSYPTGEGTGELFF.

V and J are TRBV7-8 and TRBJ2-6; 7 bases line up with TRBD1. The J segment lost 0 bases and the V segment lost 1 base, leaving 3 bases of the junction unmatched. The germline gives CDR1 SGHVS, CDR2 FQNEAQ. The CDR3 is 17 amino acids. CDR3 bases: TGTGCCAGCAGCTTAGGGACAGGAATCTCTGGGGCCAACGTCCTGACTTTC. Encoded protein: CASSLGTGISGANVLTF.